This TCR beta chain was profiled in a study of technical replicates of blood from several donors. Method: immunoSEQ multiplex PCR; TCRdb's copy keeps in-frame clones and lacks some. This sample has roughly 82,000 clones; 75% to 95% occur once, and the top ten carry approximately 0.28%. There are 17 residues in the CDR3. V was clipped by 5 bases and J by 4 bases, with 21 bases between them. Germline CDR1 reads SEHNR; CDR2 reads FQNEAQ (reference sequence). This sequence joins TRBV7-9 and TRBJ2-1; the D gene is possibly TRBD2 (6 bases). This TCR was sampled from a human donor in good health. Material for sequencing was T cells isolated from PBMCs. The CDR3 region has the DNA TGTGCCAGCAGCCCCCGGTTCGGGGGAGGTATATACAATGAGCAGTTCTTC. It codes for CASSPRFGGGIYNEQFF.